This T cell receptor (beta chain) was recorded in a study of OX40 agonist ivuxolimab in advanced cancers. Germline V gene sequence: CDR1 MNHEY, CDR2 SMNVEV (reference sequence). The CDR3 contains 15 residues. V shed 3 bases and J 0 bases; nucleotides not matched to a gene: 4. Measured with immunoSEQ multiplex PCR; TCRdb has only the in-frame clones, and not every one. The table lists about 150,000 clones, 85% to 95% of them singletons. This material consisted of CD4+ or CD8+ T cells sorted from blood, taken in a trial of the OX40 agonist ivuxolimab. This TCR was recovered from an adult with an advanced solid tumor such as melanoma, head and neck, liver or kidney cancer. The chain links TRBV27 to TRBJ2-7; 8 nucleotides agree with TRBD2. CDR3 in DNA: TGTGCCAGCAGTTTTACCGGGACTAGCTCCTACGAGCAGTACTTC. Translated, it gives CASSFTGTSSYEQYF.